The T cell receptor (beta chain) described here comes from a study of type 1 regulatory T cells. Study summary: T-allo10 is an in vitro-generated, Tr1-enriched CD4 T cell product specific for alloantigen.

The germline V and J ends were trimmed by 8 bases and 2 bases, with 16 bases remaining between them. The CDR3 sequence is 14 residues long. The germline V gene encodes CDR1 MDHEN and CDR2 SYDVKM. This clonotype was seen a few times. TCRdb re-derived calls from the reads in MiXCR, one entry per CDR3 protein. The profile shows 75,000 to 100,000 distinct CDR3 sequences, roughly 31% of them singletons. Sequencing was done on a sample of CD4+ T cells, either the whole sample or a sorted fraction (not recorded which). This sequence was found in a human donor in good health. This rearrangement joins TRBV28 to TRBJ2-7; D could derive from TRBD1 or TRBD2 (5 bases each). As DNA, the CDR3 is TGTGCCAGCGGCCCGGGACGTAAAGCCTACGAGCAGTACTTC. Its translation is CASGPGRKAYEQYF.